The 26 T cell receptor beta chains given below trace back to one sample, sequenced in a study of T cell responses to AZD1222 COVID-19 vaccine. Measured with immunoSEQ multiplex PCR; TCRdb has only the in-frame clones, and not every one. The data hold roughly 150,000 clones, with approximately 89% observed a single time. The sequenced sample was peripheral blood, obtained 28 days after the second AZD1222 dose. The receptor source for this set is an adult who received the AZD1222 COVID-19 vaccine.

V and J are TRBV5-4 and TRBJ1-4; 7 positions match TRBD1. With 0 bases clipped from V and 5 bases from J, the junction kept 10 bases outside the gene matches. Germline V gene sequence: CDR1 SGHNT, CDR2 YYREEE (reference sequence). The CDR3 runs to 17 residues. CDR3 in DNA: TGTGCCAGCAGCTTGGGAATACCGGGACAGATAAATGAAAAACTGTTTTTT. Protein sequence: CASSLGIPGQINEKLFF.

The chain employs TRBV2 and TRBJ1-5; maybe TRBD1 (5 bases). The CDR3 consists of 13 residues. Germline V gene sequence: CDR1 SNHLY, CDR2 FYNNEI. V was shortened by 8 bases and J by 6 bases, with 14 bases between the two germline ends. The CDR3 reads CASGGRGGQPQHF. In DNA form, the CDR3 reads TGTGCCAGCGGGGGGAGGGGAGGTCAGCCCCAGCATTTT.

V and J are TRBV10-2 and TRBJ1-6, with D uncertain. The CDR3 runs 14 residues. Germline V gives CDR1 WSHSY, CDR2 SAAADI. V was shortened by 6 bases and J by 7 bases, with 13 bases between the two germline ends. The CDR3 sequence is CASRGWEENSPLHF. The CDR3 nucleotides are TGCGCCAGCAGAGGCTGGGAGGAGAATTCACCCCTCCACTTT.

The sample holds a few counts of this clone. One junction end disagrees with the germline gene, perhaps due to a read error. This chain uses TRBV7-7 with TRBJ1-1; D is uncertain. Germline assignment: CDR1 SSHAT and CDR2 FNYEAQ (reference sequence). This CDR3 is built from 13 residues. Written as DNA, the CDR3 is TGTGCTAGCAGCAGACATATGAACACTGAAGCTTTCTTT. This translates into CASSRHMNTEAFF.

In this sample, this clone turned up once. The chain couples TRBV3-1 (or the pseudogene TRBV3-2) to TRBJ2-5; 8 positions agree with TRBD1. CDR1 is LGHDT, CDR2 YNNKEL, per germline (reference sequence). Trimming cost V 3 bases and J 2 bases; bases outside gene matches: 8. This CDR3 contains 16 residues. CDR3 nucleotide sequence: TGTGCCAGCAGCCACATATGGACAGGGCCACAAGAGACCCAGTACTTC. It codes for CASSHIWTGPQETQYF.

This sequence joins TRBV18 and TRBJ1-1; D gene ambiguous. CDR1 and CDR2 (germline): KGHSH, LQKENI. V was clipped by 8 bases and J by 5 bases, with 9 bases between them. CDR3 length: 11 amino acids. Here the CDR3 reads CASPGGTEAFF. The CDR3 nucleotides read TGTGCCAGCCCCGGCGGGACTGAAGCTTTCTTT.

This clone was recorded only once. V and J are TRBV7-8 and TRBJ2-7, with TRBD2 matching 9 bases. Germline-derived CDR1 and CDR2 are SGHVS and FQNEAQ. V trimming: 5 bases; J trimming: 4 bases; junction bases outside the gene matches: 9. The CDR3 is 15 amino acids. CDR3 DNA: TGTGCCAGCAGCCGCGGGAGGGGCCTAGTTTACGAGCAGTACTTC. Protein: CASSRGRGLVYEQYF.

For the CDR3, the DNA is TGTGCCAGCAGTTACTTAGTCAGGGGGCTCACTGAAGCTTTCTTT. This codes for CASSYLVRGLTEAFF. The V and J genes are TRBV6-5 and TRBJ1-1; the match to TRBD1 covers 8 bases. The V and J ends lost 1 base and 4 bases, in that order; junction bases with no gene match: 5. The V gene's germline CDR1 is MNHEY and CDR2 SVGAGI. CDR3 size: 15 residues.

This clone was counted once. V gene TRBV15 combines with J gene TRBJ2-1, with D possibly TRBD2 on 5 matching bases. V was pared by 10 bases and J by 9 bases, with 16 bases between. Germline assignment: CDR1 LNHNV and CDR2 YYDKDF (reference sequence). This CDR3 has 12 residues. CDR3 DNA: TGTGCCAGCGGCACGAGGGCCGCTGAGCAGTTCTTC. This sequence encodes CASGTRAAEQFF. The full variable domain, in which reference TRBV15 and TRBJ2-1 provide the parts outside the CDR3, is DAMVIQNPRYQVTQFGKPVTLSCSQTLNHNVMYWYQQKSSQAPKLLFHYYDKDFNNEADTPDNFQSRRPNTSFCFLDIRSPGLGDTAMYLCASGTRAAEQFFGPGTRLTVL.

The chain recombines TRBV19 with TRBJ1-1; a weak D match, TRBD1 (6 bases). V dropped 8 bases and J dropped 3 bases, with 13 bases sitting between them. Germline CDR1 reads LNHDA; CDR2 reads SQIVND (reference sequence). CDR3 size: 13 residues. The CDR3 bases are TGTGCCAGTGGCTGGACAGAGGACACTGAAGCTTTCTTT. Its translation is CASGWTEDTEAFF.

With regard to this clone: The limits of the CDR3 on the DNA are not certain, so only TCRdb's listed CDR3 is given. The CDR3 protein is CALAPAVTGELFF. The chain has TRBV11-2 and TRBJ2-2. The V gene's germline CDR1 is SGHAT and CDR2 FQNNGV. The CDR3 adds up to 13 amino acids, both ends counted.

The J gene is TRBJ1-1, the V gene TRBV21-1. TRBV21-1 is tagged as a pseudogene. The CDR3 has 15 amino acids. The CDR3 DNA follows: TGTGCCAGCAGCAAAACCGTGGGACGGAGCACTGAAGCTTTCTTT. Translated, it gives CASSKTVGRSTEAFF.

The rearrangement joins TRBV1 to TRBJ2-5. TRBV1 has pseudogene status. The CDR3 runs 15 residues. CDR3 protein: CTSSQEKARQETQYF. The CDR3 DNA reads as TGCACCAGCAGCCAAGAGAAGGCGAGACAAGAGACCCAGTACTTC.

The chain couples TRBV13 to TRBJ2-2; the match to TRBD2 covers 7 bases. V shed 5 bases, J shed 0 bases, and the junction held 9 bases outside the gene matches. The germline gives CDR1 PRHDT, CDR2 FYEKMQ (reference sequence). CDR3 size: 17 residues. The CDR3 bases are TGTGCCAGCAGCCCGGGGACGGGAGGAGCGAACACCGGGGAGCTGTTTTTT. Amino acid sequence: CASSPGTGGANTGELFF.

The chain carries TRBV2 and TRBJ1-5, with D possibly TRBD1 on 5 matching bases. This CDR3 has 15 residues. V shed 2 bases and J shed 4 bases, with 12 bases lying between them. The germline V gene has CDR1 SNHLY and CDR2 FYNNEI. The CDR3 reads CASSEWGPNNQPQHF. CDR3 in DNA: TGTGCCAGCAGTGAATGGGGACCGAATAATCAGCCCCAGCATTTT. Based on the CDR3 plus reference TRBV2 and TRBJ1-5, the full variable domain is EPEVTQTPSHQVTQMGQEVILRCVPISNHLYFYWYRQILGQKVEFLVSFYNNEISEKSEIFDDQFSVERPDGSNFTLKIRSTKLEDSAMYFCASSEWGPNNQPQHFGDGTRLSIL.

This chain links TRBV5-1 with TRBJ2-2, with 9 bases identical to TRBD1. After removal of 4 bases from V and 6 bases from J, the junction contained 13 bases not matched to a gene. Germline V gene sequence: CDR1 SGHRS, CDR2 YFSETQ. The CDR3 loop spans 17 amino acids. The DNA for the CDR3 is TGCGCCAGCAGCAAACTTCCGGGACAGGGTTCTTCCGGGGAGCTGTTTTTT. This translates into CASSKLPGQGSSGELFF.

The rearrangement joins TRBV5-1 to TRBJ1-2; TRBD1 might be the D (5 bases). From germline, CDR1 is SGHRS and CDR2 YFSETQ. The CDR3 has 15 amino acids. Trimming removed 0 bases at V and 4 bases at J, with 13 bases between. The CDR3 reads CASSLDVGTGYGYTF. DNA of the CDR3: TGCGCCAGCAGCTTGGATGTAGGGACCGGCTATGGCTACACCTTC.

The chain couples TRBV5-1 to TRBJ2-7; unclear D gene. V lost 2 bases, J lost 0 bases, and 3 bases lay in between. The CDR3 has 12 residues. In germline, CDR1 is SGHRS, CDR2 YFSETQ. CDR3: CASSFNSYEQYF. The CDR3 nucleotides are TGCGCCAGCAGCTTTAACTCCTACGAGCAGTACTTC.

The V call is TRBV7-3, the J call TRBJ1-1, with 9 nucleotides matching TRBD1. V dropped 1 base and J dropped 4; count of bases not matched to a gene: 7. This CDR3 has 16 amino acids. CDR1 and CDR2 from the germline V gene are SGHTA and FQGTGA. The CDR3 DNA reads TGTGCCAGCAGCTTAAGTCCCGGGACAGGGATCACTGAAGCTTTCTTT. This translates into CASSLSPGTGITEAFF.

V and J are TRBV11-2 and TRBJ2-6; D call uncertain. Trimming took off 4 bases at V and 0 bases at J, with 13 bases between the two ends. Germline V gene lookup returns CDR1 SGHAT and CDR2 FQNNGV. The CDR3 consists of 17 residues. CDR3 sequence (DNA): TGTGCCAGCAGCTCGTTTGTGGGTTCCTCTGGGGCCAACGTCCTGACTTTC. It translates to CASSSFVGSSGANVLTF. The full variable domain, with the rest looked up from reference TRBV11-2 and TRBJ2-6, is EAGVAQSPRYKIIEKRQSVAFWCNPISGHATLYWYQQILGQGPKLLIQFQNNGVVDDSQLPKDRFSAERLKGVDSTLKIQPAKLEDSAVYLCASSSFVGSSGANVLTFGAGSRLTVL.

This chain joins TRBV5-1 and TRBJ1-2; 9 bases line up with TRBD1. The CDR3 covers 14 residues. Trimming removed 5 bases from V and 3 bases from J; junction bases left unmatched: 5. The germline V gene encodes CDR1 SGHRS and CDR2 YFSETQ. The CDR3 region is CASRLGQGDYGYTF. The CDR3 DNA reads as TGCGCCAGCAGACTGGGACAGGGCGACTATGGCTACACCTTC.

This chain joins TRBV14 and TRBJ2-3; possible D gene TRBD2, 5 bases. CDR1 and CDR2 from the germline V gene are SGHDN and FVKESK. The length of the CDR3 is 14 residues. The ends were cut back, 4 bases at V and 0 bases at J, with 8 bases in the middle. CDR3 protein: CASSLRTSTDTQYF. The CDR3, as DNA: TGTGCCAGCAGCCTTCGGACTAGCACAGATACGCAGTATTTT.

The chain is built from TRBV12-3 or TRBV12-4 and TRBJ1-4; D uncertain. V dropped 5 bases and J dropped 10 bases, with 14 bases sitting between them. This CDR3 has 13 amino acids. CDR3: CASSRDGRLKLFF. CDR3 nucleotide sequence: TGTGCCAGCAGTCGTGACGGGAGATTAAAACTGTTTTTT.

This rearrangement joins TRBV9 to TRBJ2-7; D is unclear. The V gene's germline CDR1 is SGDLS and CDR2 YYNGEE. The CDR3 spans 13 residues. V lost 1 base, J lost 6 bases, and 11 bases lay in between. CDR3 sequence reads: CASSVKGDGEQYF. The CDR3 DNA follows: TGTGCCAGCAGCGTAAAGGGCGATGGCGAGCAGTACTTC.

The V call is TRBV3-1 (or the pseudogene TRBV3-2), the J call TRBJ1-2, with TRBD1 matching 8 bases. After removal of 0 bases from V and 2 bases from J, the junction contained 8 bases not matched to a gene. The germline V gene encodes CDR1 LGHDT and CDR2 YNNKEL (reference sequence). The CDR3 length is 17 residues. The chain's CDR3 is CASSQDLTRDRNYGYTF. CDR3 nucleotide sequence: TGTGCCAGCAGCCAAGATCTTACTAGGGACAGGAACTATGGCTACACCTTC.

The DNA of the CDR3 is TGTGCCAGCTCACCACCGATCGATACGCAGTATTTT. Translating gives CASSPPIDTQYF. The genes are TRBV18 and TRBJ2-3; no definite D call. V was shortened by 0 bases and J by 6 bases, with 4 bases between the two germline ends. From germline, CDR1 is KGHSH and CDR2 LQKENI. This CDR3 contains 12 residues.